This TCR beta chain was obtained from a study of beta chain features in type 1 diabetes. J gave up 4 bases and V 5 bases, and 3 bases lay outside the gene matches. Germline V gives CDR1 SEHNR, CDR2 FQNEAQ (reference sequence). The CDR3 totals 13 residues. The sample holds a few counts of this clone. Additional DNA sequences in this sample encode the identical CDR3. The collection from each donor was one heparinised blood draw averaging roughly 100 mL. The entirety of the isolated RNA underwent reverse transcription, so expressed TCRB transcripts were sequenced. Measured with immunoSEQ multiplex PCR; TCRdb has only the in-frame clones, and not every one. The data contain just under 150,000 clones, about 10% of them singletons.

Input material: naive CD4+ T cells from blood. The rearrangement uses TRBV7-9 and TRBJ1-2; the match to TRBD1 covers 8 bases. This TCR came from a young man in good health. The CDR3 here is CASSQDRVYGYTF. CDR3 DNA sequence: TGTGCCAGCAGCCAGGACAGGGTCTATGGCTACACCTTC.